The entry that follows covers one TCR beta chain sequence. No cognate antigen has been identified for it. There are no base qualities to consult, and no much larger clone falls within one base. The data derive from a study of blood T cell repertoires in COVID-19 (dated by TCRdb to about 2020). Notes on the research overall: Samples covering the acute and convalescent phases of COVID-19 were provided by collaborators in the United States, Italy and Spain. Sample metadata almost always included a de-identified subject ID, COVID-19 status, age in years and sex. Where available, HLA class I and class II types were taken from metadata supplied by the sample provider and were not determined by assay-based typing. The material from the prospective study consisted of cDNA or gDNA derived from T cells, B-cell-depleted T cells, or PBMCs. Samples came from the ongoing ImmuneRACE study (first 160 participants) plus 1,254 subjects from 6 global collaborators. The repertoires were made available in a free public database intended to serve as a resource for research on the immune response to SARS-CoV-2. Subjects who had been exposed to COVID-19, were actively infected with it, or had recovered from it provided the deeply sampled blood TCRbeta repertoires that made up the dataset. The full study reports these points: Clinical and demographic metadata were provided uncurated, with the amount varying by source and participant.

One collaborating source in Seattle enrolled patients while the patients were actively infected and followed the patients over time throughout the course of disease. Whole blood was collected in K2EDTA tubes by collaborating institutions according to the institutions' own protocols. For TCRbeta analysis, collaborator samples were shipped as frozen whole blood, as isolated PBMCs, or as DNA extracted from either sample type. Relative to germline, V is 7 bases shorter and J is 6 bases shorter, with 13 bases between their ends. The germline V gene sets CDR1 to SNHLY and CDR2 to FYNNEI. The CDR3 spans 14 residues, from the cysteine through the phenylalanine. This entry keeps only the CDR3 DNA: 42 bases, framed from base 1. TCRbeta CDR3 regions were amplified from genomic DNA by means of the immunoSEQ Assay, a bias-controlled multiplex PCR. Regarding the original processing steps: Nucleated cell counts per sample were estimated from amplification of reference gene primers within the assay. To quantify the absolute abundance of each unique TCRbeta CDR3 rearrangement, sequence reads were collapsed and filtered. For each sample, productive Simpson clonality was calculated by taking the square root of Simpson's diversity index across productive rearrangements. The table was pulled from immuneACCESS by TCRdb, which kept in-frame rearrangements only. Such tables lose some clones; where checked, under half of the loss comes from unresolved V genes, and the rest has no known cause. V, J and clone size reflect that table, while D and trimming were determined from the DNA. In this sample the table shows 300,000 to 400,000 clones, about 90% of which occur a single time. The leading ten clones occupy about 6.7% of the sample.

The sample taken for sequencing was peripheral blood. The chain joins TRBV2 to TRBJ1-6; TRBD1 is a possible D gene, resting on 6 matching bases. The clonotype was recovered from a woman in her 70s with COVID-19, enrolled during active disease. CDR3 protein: CASNGGRVNSPLHF. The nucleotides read TGTGCCAGCAATGGGGGCAGGGTTAATTCACCCCTCCACTTT.